What follows are 25 T cell receptor beta chains derived from one specimen sequenced in a study of blood T cell repertoires in COVID-19. TCRdb's copy holds only in-frame clones and misses some; the assay was immunoSEQ multiplex PCR. The profile covers about 150,000 clones, with around 80% appearing a single time and more than 5.5% taken by the ten largest. Material: PBMCs or T cells enriched from blood (not recorded which). These receptors came from a man over 45 who had recovered from COVID-19.

The chain combines TRBV3-1 (or the pseudogene TRBV3-2) with TRBJ1-6, with a weak D call TRBD1 (6 bases). Germline lookup yields CDR1 LGHDT and CDR2 YNNKEL (reference sequence). The germline V and J ends were trimmed by 4 bases and 10 bases, with 23 bases remaining between them. The CDR3 loop spans 17 amino acids. The CDR3 region is CASSLPPSTGGRSPLHF. The DNA of the CDR3 is TGTGCCAGCAGCCTTCCGCCGTCGACAGGTGGACGGTCACCCCTCCACTTT.

This rearrangement joins TRBV7-3 to TRBJ2-7; 9 bases map to TRBD1. The junction had 11 bases not matched to a gene; V was cut back by 8 bases and J by 3 bases. CDR1 SGHTA and CDR2 FQGTGA come from the germline V gene. This CDR3 is 15 amino acids long. Written as DNA, the CDR3 is TGTGCCAGCTCTCCAAAAGGGGGACAGGGCTACGAGCAGTACTTC. This gives the protein CASSPKGGQGYEQYF.

J is TRBJ2-7 and V is TRBV2, with 11 bases lining up with TRBD2. J lost 7 bases, V lost 6 bases, and 11 bases had no gene match. This CDR3 contains 15 residues. Germline V gives CDR1 SNHLY, CDR2 FYNNEI. For the CDR3, the DNA is TGTGCCAGCAGCATCCTAGCGGGGGGTCGGAAAGAGCAGTACTTC. Protein product: CASSILAGGRKEQYF.

The chain carries TRBV19 and TRBJ1-3, with D maybe TRBD1 (5 bases). The CDR3 is 16 residues long. Trimming pared 9 bases from V and 1 base from J, leaving 19 bases between. Per the germline V gene, CDR1 is LNHDA and CDR2 is SQIVND (reference sequence). In DNA form, the CDR3 reads TGTGCCAGCCTAAGGGGCAGAGGACGGTCTGGAAACACCATATATTTT. Its translation is CASLRGRGRSGNTIYF.

There are a few counts of this clone. The V and J genes are TRBV10-3 and TRBJ1-2; 9 bases align to TRBD1. The J segment lost 5 bases and the V segment lost 2 bases, leaving 12 bases of the junction unmatched. In germline, CDR1 is ENHRY, CDR2 SYGVKD. The CDR3 loop spans 17 amino acids. Written as DNA, the CDR3 is TGTGCCATCAGTGAGGCCATAACAGGGGGCGACGAGTATGGCTACACCTTC. It translates to CAISEAITGGDEYGYTF.

V usage is TRBV28 and J usage is TRBJ1-5; D is undetermined. This CDR3 is 11 amino acids long. Germline values: CDR1 MDHEN, CDR2 SYDVKM. The V and J ends lost 10 bases and 0 bases respectively, with 4 bases between them. This chain's CDR3 is CATSSNQPQHF. In nucleotides, the CDR3 is TGTGCCACCTCTAGCAATCAGCCCCAGCATTTT.

The V and J genes are TRBV11-2 and TRBJ2-7; TRBD1 matches at 9 bases. The CDR3 covers 15 residues. V dropped 5 bases and J dropped 0; count of bases not matched to a gene: 5. Germline V gene sequence: CDR1 SGHAT, CDR2 FQNNGV. In nucleotides, the CDR3 is TGTGCCAGCAGCCTGGACAGGGGATCCTCCTACGAGCAGTACTTC. As protein: CASSLDRGSSYEQYF.

V gene TRBV10-3 combines with J gene TRBJ1-6, with D possibly being TRBD1 (6 bases). Deletions cut 5 bases from V and 13 bases from J, with 18 bases between. Germline values: CDR1 ENHRY, CDR2 SYGVKD. This CDR3 has 14 residues. In nucleotides, the CDR3 is TGTGCCATCAGTAGACAGGAGCTCCCGACCCCCCTCCACTTT. This sequence encodes CAISRQELPTPLHF.

In this sample, this clone turned up a few times. The J gene is TRBJ1-3, the V gene TRBV29-1; TRBD1 is a possible D gene (5 bases). Per germline, CDR1 SQVTM and CDR2 ANQGSEA. The CDR3 contains 14 residues. Between the trimmed V and J ends, which lost 3 bases and 4 bases, there was a span of 13 bases. This CDR3 is CSVEEGIVGNTIYF. The CDR3 bases are TGCAGCGTTGAGGAGGGGATAGTCGGAAACACCATATATTTT.

This clone has just one count. The chain has TRBV2 and TRBJ1-5, with no clear D. Trimming took off 6 bases at V and 0 bases at J, with 12 bases between the two ends. The V gene's germline CDR1 is SNHLY and CDR2 FYNNEI. The CDR3 consists of 15 residues. The CDR3 here is CASRRGGNSNQPQHF. The CDR3 DNA follows: TGTGCCAGCAGGCGCGGCGGCAATAGCAATCAGCCCCAGCATTTT.

The chain recombines TRBV14 with TRBJ1-2, with 9 nucleotides matching TRBD1. The CDR3 spans 15 residues. The germline CDR1 and CDR2 sequences are SGHDN and FVKESK. With V trimmed by 4 bases and J by 5 bases, 8 bases remained unmatched. The CDR3 nucleotides are TGTGCCAGCAGCCTCAACAGGGGGCCGGCTTATGGCTACACCTTC. It specifies CASSLNRGPAYGYTF.

The CDR3 DNA reads as TGTGCCAGCAGCTCCCCGGGGGGGGATCTGTACTTC. Protein: CASSSPGGDLYF. The V gene is TRBV9, the J gene TRBJ2-7, with 8 bases lining up with TRBD2. V was pared by 4 bases and J by 12 bases, with 9 bases of the junction left unmatched. CDR3 length equals 12 residues. CDR1 and CDR2 from the germline V gene are SGDLS and YYNGEE. Variable domain in full (rest from reference TRBV9 and TRBJ2-7): DSGVTQTPKHLITATGQRVTLRCSPRSGDLSVYWYQQSLDQGLQFLIQYYNGEERAKGNILERFSAQQFPDLHSELNLSSLELGDSALYFCASSSPGGDLYFGPGTRLTVT.

This rearrangement joins TRBV5-1 to TRBJ1-2; no firm D call. The V end was cut by 2 bases, the J end by 6 bases, with 14 bases between. Germline V gene sequence: CDR1 SGHRS, CDR2 YFSETQ. This CDR3 has 14 amino acids. CDR3 region: CASSFNMVQDGYTF. DNA of the CDR3: TGCGCCAGCAGCTTCAACATGGTGCAGGATGGCTACACCTTC.

V is TRBV2 and J is TRBJ2-2; TRBD1 might be the D (6 bases). CDR3 length: 15 residues. Trimming took off 4 bases at V and 6 bases at J, with 15 bases between the two ends. Germline V gene lookup returns CDR1 SNHLY and CDR2 FYNNEI. The CDR3 reads CASSANRAMAGELFF. Written as DNA, the CDR3 is TGTGCCAGCAGTGCAAACAGGGCGATGGCCGGGGAGCTGTTTTTT.

This clone has a single count. The chain uses TRBV2 and TRBJ2-7, with 10 bases that match TRBD1. Germline V gene data show CDR1 as SNHLY and CDR2 as FYNNEI. The ends lost 7 bases at V and 3 bases at J; junction bases unmatched: 3. CDR3 length: 13 amino acids. In DNA form, the CDR3 reads TGTGCCAGCACAGGGACAGGGGTCTACGAGCAGTACTTC. Its translation is CASTGTGVYEQYF.

The chain couples TRBV18 to TRBJ2-1, with D hard to call. The CDR3 is 14 residues long. Trimming took off 1 base at V and 0 bases at J, with 4 bases between the two ends. The germline CDR1 and CDR2 sequences are KGHSH and LQKENI. The CDR3 sequence: CASSPQSSYNEQFF. CDR3 DNA sequence: TGTGCCAGCTCACCACAGAGCTCCTACAATGAGCAGTTCTTC.

V gene TRBV9 combines with J gene TRBJ2-7; a weak D match, TRBD1 (5 bases). CDR3 length: 15 amino acids. CDR1 is SGDLS, CDR2 YYNGEE, per germline. Trimming removed 0 bases at V and 3 bases at J, with 13 bases between. The CDR3 bases are TGTGCCAGCAGCGTAGGTTTCACAGGTCACTACGAGCAGTACTTC. Translated, it gives CASSVGFTGHYEQYF.

The V gene is TRBV3-1 (or the pseudogene TRBV3-2), the J gene TRBJ1-2; D not resolved. CDR3 size: 14 residues. Germline V gives CDR1 LGHDT, CDR2 YNNKEL (reference sequence). Trimming removed 1 base at V and 1 base at J, with 7 bases between. CDR3 loop: CASSQGQNNYGYTF. In nucleotides, the CDR3 is TGTGCCAGCAGCCAAGGCCAGAATAACTATGGCTACACCTTC.

The table lists this clone with a count of one. The chain is built from TRBV7-6 and TRBJ1-2; no reliable D call. Germline V CDR1 and CDR2: SGHVS, FNYEAQ. V lost 1 base and J 1 base, leaving 10 bases between the germline ends. This CDR3 has 15 amino acids. CDR3 in DNA: TGTGCCAGCAGCTTAGGGGCCTACGATAACTATGGCTACACCTTC. This sequence encodes CASSLGAYDNYGYTF.

The J gene is TRBJ1-2, the V gene TRBV7-9, with D possibly being TRBD1 (6 bases). Trimming pared 1 base from V and 2 bases from J, leaving 11 bases between. The CDR3 runs to 15 residues. CDR1 and CDR2 (germline): SEHNR, FQNEAQ (reference sequence). CDR3 region: CASSLGQGLNYGYTF. As DNA, the CDR3 is TGTGCCAGCAGCTTAGGGCAGGGGTTGAACTATGGCTACACCTTC.

CDR3 DNA: TGTGCCAGCAGTTTTGGAGGGGAGTACAATCAGCCCCAGCATTTT. It specifies CASSFGGEYNQPQHF. V usage is TRBV28 and J usage is TRBJ1-5; a possible D gene is TRBD1 (5 bases). The CDR3 runs to 15 residues. Germline CDR1 is MDHEN and CDR2 is SYDVKM. Between the trimmed V and J ends, which lost 3 bases and 3 bases, there was a span of 12 bases.

The V and J genes are TRBV6-4 and TRBJ2-1, with 9 bases identical to TRBD1. Germline V gives CDR1 MRHNA, CDR2 SNTAGT. CDR3 size: 15 residues. The V and J ends lost 6 bases and 8 bases, in that order; junction bases with no gene match: 11. The CDR3 reads CASRLEDRGVHEQFF. CDR3 nucleotide sequence: TGTGCCAGCAGACTGGAGGACAGGGGTGTACATGAGCAGTTCTTC.

This clone was recorded only once. This sequence joins TRBV6-1 and TRBJ2-2; 7 bases match TRBD1. J was trimmed by 6 bases and V by 3 bases; bases with no gene match: 13. Germline V gene lookup returns CDR1 MNHNS and CDR2 SASEGT. The CDR3 covers 17 residues. CDR3 nucleotides: TGTGCCAGCAGTGACGGAACAGGGGATTTATACGCCGGGGAGCTGTTTTTT. It codes for CASSDGTGDLYAGELFF.

This rearrangement joins TRBV14 to TRBJ2-2; possibly TRBD2 for D (6 bases). The CDR3 length is 15 residues. Deletions cut 8 bases from V and 6 bases from J, with 19 bases between. Germline lookup yields CDR1 SGHDN and CDR2 FVKESK. The DNA for the CDR3 is TGTGCCAGCTCCTCAAGTCCCTCGGGGGCCGGGGAGCTGTTTTTT. Protein: CASSSSPSGAGELFF. Using reference TRBV14 and TRBJ2-2 for the parts outside the CDR3, the full variable domain is EAGVTQFPSHSVIEKGQTVTLRCDPISGHDNLYWYRRVMGKEIKFLLHFVKESKQDESGMPNNRFLAERTGGTYSTLKVQPAELEDSGVYFCASSSSPSGAGELFFGEGSRLTVL.

The chain joins TRBV11-2 to TRBJ2-3, with TRBD2 matching 8 bases. Per germline, CDR1 SGHAT and CDR2 FQNNGV. This CDR3 has 18 residues. Trimming at V came to 4 bases and at J to 0 bases, leaving 12 bases not matched to a gene. CDR3 sequence reads: CASSYRGRGGSSTDTQYF. CDR3 DNA sequence: TGTGCCAGCAGCTACCGAGGGCGCGGGGGGTCCAGCACAGATACGCAGTATTTT.